This T cell receptor (beta chain) was observed in a study of human T cells and chemical hapten exposure. Broader study findings: Unchanged with DPC sensitization were TCRs above 1 in 1000 frequency. Having alopecia, donors may respond immunologically unlike healthy people. There were significantly more large CDR3 similarity clusters among expanded TCRs than among controls.

For the library, individual cDNA molecules each received unique molecular identifiers. TCRdb re-analysed the RACE reads in MiXCR, keeping a single row per CDR3 protein. Among some 170,000 distinct CDR3 sequences listed, about 22% were seen once. Comments on this clonotype: No antigen is known for it.

Time point here: patch test 1, 2 weeks after DPC sensitization. The treatment here: therapeutic diphenylcyclopropenone sensitization with weekly scalp DPC. The TCR sequence derives from a woman aged 50 to 60 with alopecia areata. Some clones in this sample may be carry-over from other donors' samples. Sequencing was performed on whole blood, taken in connection with sensitization to the hapten diphenylcyclopropenone (DPC).

The CDR3: CASSLWGQQETQYF. The CDR3 nucleotides read TGTGCCAGCAGCTTATGGGGACAGCAAGAGACCCAGTACTTC. J is TRBJ2-5 and V is TRBV7-9; the match to TRBD1 covers 7 bases. CDR3 size: 14 residues. Germline V lookup: CDR1 SEHNR, CDR2 FQNEAQ (reference sequence). The V and J ends lost 2 bases and 2 bases, in that order; junction bases with no gene match: 2. The whole variable domain, remainder taken from reference TRBV7-9 and TRBJ2-5, is DTGVSQNPRHKITKRGQNVTFRCDPISEHNRLYWYRQTLGQGPEFLTYFQNEAQLEKSRLLSDRFSAERPKGSFSTLEIQRTEQGDSAMYLCASSLWGQQETQYFGPGTRLLVL.